A single sample gave rise to the 8 T cell receptor beta chains below, sequenced in a study of blood T cell repertoires in COVID-19. TCRdb keeps only in-frame clones here, not all; method: immunoSEQ multiplex PCR. Of over 100,000 clones listed, about 87% are singletons. Sequencing used peripheral blood. The receptors shown here come from a man aged 50 or older with acute or convalescent COVID-19.

The J gene is TRBJ1-1, the V gene TRBV18, with no clear D. Germline lookup yields CDR1 KGHSH and CDR2 LQKENI. This CDR3 has 14 amino acids. Trimming cost V 2 bases and J 10 bases, with 17 bases left between them. The CDR3 DNA is TGTGCCAGCTCACCAGGTACCCGGGGATACGGAGCTTTCTTT. Translation gives CASSPGTRGYGAFF.

The chain couples TRBV5-4 to TRBJ2-2; D gene ambiguous. From germline, CDR1 is SGHNT and CDR2 YYREEE (reference sequence). This CDR3 is 14 amino acids long. V dropped 4 bases and J dropped 5 bases, with 12 bases sitting between them. Here the CDR3 DNA reads TGTGCCAGCAGCCACCCGACACGGACCGGGGAGCTGTTTTTT. Amino acids: CASSHPTRTGELFF.

Notes on this clone: Relative to the germline gene, one junction end is altered; a read error may explain this. The chain is built from TRBV7-7 and TRBJ1-3; TRBD1 matches 10 bases. From germline, CDR1 is SSHAT and CDR2 FNYEAQ (reference sequence). CDR3 length equals 16 residues. The CDR3 bases are TGTGCTAGCAGCTTTCCGGACAGGGGGTGGGAAAACACCATATATTTT. This gives the protein CASSFPDRGWENTIYF. Complete variable domain (other parts from reference TRBV7-7 and TRBJ1-3): GAGVSQSPRYKVTKRGQDVTLRCDPISSHATLYWYQQALGQGPEFLTYFNYEAQPDKSGLPSDRFSAERPEGSISTLTIQRTEQRDSAMYRCASSFPDRGWENTIYFGEGSWLTVV.

The chain has TRBV7-3 and TRBJ2-2; D not certain. CDR3 length: 14 amino acids. V was shortened by 3 bases and J by 4 bases, with 9 bases between the two germline ends. CDR1 is SGHTA and CDR2 is FQGTGA in the germline V gene. This chain's CDR3 is CASSFGQATGELFF. The CDR3 DNA reads TGTGCCAGCAGCTTTGGGCAGGCCACCGGGGAGCTGTTTTTT.

The V gene is TRBV7-8, the J gene TRBJ2-2, with a possible D match to TRBD1 (5 bases). V shed 8 bases and J shed 6 bases, with 13 bases lying between them. Germline lookup yields CDR1 SGHVS and CDR2 FQNEAQ. The CDR3 is 13 amino acids. The CDR3 region is CASPPRVAGELFF. CDR3 in DNA: TGTGCCAGCCCGCCCAGGGTTGCCGGGGAGCTGTTTTTT. Supplemented by reference TRBV7-8 and TRBJ2-2, the full variable domain reads GAGVSQSPRYKVAKRGQDVALRCDPISGHVSLFWYQQALGQGPEFLTYFQNEAQLDKSGLPSDRFFAERPEGSVSTLKIQRTQQEDSAVYLCASPPRVAGELFFGEGSRLTVL.

A single count supports this clone. V gene TRBV28 combines with J gene TRBJ2-7, with TRBD2 as a possible D gene (6 bases). Germline values: CDR1 MDHEN, CDR2 SYDVKM. CDR3 length: 14 amino acids. Trimming stripped 2 bases from V and 6 bases from J, with 14 bases between. The CDR3 DNA is TGTGCCAGCAGTTTAAGGGACGGAGCGGGCGAGCAGTACTTC. It translates to CASSLRDGAGEQYF.

The genes are TRBV5-6 and TRBJ1-2, with D hard to call. Germline V gene sequence: CDR1 SGHDT, CDR2 YYEEEE. This CDR3 spans 13 amino acids. V gave up 1 base and J gave up 10 bases, with 14 bases separating them. DNA of the CDR3: TGTGCCAGCAGCTTGTTGTCAGGACTGGACTACACCTTC. It is translated as CASSLLSGLDYTF.

The CDR3 bases are TGCGCCAGCAGCTTGACAGGGACGGATCAGCCCCAGCATTTT. This sequence encodes CASSLTGTDQPQHF. The rearrangement joins TRBV5-1 to TRBJ1-5; D is possibly TRBD1 (6 bases). Germline V gives CDR1 SGHRS, CDR2 YFSETQ. Trimming shortened V by 1 base and J by 5 bases, and 10 bases separated the two germline ends. CDR3 length: 14 amino acids.